Sequencing of this TCR beta chain was carried out in a study of cytomegalovirus exposure and HLA in healthy donors. Primers included in the PCR were 60 Vbeta and 13 Jbeta primers. Profiled with immunoSEQ multiplex PCR; TCRdb holds only in-frame clones, not every one. The sample yields some 110,000 clones, roughly 80% seen once. For this clone: Its antigen is unknown.

The study, taken as a whole, reports: A later analysis linked a missense variant in DCLRE1C to the trimming of TCR beta V and J genes.

Sequencing was done on a sample of PBMCs. The origin of this receptor is a man aged 30 to 39 in good health and CMV-seronegative.

The CDR3 region has the DNA TGTGCCAGCAGCCCGGGGTCAACTAATGAAAAACTGTTTTTT. Translated: CASSPGSTNEKLFF. The chain links TRBV7-2 to TRBJ1-4, with D unclear. The length of the CDR3 is 14 residues. Germline lookup yields CDR1 SGHTA and CDR2 FQGNSA. V was shortened by 5 bases and J by 0 bases, with 7 bases between the two germline ends.